This TCR beta chain was sequenced in a study of cytomegalovirus exposure and HLA in healthy donors. Study-level information: The approximately 120 validation repertoires and the roughly 670 first-cohort repertoires shared a platform, a later analysis reported.

Germline CDR1 reads SQVTM; CDR2 reads ANQGSEA. This CDR3 is 17 amino acids long. Between the trimmed V and J ends, which lost 6 bases and 3 bases, there was a span of 27 bases. In regard to this clone: Its antigen remains unknown.

The study drew the donors from its approximately 110-subject validation cohort, separate from the approximately 700-subject first cohort. Method: immunoSEQ multiplex PCR; TCRdb's copy keeps in-frame clones and lacks some. Among over 20,000 clones listed, around 97% were seen once. Study-level results: With high specificity and sensitivity, the classifier reportedly diagnosed cytomegalovirus status. Subsequent analysis found a tendency for first-cohort TCR clusters to co-occur within the 95 to 150 validation repertoires.

Sequencing was done on a sample of PBMCs. The TCR originated in a man younger than 45 in good health and CMV-seropositive. The gene calls are TRBV29-1 and TRBJ2-7, with a tentative D call TRBD2 (5 bases). The CDR3 DNA reads as TGCAGCGTGGGCCCCGACACCGGGAACCCCTCTTACTACGAGCAGTACTTC. This sequence encodes CSVGPDTGNPSYYEQYF.